These 20 T cell receptor beta chains were sequenced from one sample in a study of shared clonotypes between healthy human individuals. Assay: immunoSEQ multiplex PCR; the TCRdb copy retains only in-frame clones and omits some. The profile shows 2 million to 2.5 million clones, 85% to 95% of them singletons. Sequenced: naive CD4+ T cells sorted from blood. Subset reported: CD45RA+ positively selected. All receptors come from a young man in good health.

This chain connects TRBV6-5 to TRBJ1-3; no clear D. CDR1 is MNHEY and CDR2 is SVGAGI in the germline V gene. The CDR3 runs 14 residues. Trimming left V 5 bases short and J 4 bases short, with 12 bases between. The CDR3 sequence: CASSQTARGNTIYF. The CDR3 DNA reads TGTGCCAGCAGTCAAACTGCCCGAGGAAACACCATATATTTT.

The chain recombines TRBV11-2 with TRBJ2-4; TRBD2 agrees at 7 bases. The CDR3 consists of 17 residues. Germline loops: CDR1 SGHAT, CDR2 FQNNGV. V lost 1 base and J lost 0; bases outside the gene matches: 6. The CDR3 region is CASSLVVGGIAKNIQYF. The CDR3 DNA is TGTGCCAGCAGCTTAGTTGTGGGAGGGATAGCCAAAAACATTCAGTACTTC.

This chain connects TRBV6-5 to TRBJ1-2; 11 nucleotides match TRBD1. The germline V gene has CDR1 MNHEY and CDR2 SVGAGI. V lost 4 bases to trimming and J lost 8 bases; unmatched junction nucleotides: 12. This CDR3 contains 16 residues. CDR3 nucleotides: TGTGCCAGCAGTTTCTTCCTTGGACAGGGGGCCGGGGGCTACACCTTC. This translates into CASSFFLGQGAGGYTF.

Regarding this clone: Other nucleotide sequences in the sample specify the same CDR3. As DNA, the CDR3 is TGCGCCAGCAGCCAGACTAGCGGGAGCACAGATACGCAGTATTTT. Translated, it gives CASSQTSGSTDTQYF. The rearrangement links TRBV4-3 to TRBJ2-3; 10 positions match TRBD2. Germline V gives CDR1 LGHNA, CDR2 YSLEER. V trimming: 3 bases; J trimming: 0 bases; junction bases outside the gene matches: 0. The CDR3 totals 15 residues.

V usage is TRBV29-1 and J usage is TRBJ2-7; TRBD2 matches 11 bases. CDR1 is SQVTM and CDR2 is ANQGSEA in the germline V gene. J gave up 2 bases and V 7 bases, and 7 bases lay outside the gene matches. The CDR3 is made up of 14 amino acids. CDR3 bases: TGCAGCGGAACTAGCGGGAGTCCCCCCTACGAGCAGTACTTC. It translates to CSGTSGSPPYEQYF.

The chain has TRBV9 and TRBJ2-4; TRBD1 matches at 7 bases. Germline V gives CDR1 SGDLS, CDR2 YYNGEE. CDR3 size: 17 residues. Germline trimming cut 0 bases from V and 0 bases from J; bases unmatched to any gene: 6. The CDR3 DNA reads as TGTGCCAGCAGCGTAGAGGGACAGATAATAGCCAAAAACATTCAGTACTTC. Translated, it gives CASSVEGQIIAKNIQYF.

In this sample, this clone turned up once. This rearrangement joins TRBV6-6 to TRBJ1-6, with D tentatively TRBD1 (5 bases). Trimming shortened V by 6 bases and J by 5 bases, and 11 bases separated the two germline ends. CDR1 and CDR2 (germline): MNHNY, SVGAGI (reference sequence). The CDR3 spans 14 residues. This chain's CDR3 is CASSPTADNSPLHF. In DNA, the CDR3 is TGTGCCAGCAGCCCGACAGCAGATAATTCACCCCTCCACTTT.

The rearrangement uses TRBV5-4 and TRBJ2-1; D is possibly TRBD2 (6 bases). V lost 0 bases, J lost 14 bases, and 15 bases lay in between. From germline, CDR1 is SGHNT and CDR2 YYREEE (reference sequence). There are 13 residues in the CDR3. The CDR3 spells CASSLGRVPSEFF. CDR3 nucleotides: TGTGCCAGCAGCTTGGGTCGAGTACCTAGCGAGTTCTTC.

This clone was seen a few times. The sample carries other DNA sequences with the same CDR3. V is TRBV9 and J is TRBJ1-1, with D unresolved. From germline, CDR1 is SGDLS and CDR2 YYNGEE. This CDR3 comprises 13 residues. The V gene lost 0 bases and the J gene lost 2 bases, with 5 bases spanning the gap. The DNA of the CDR3 is TGTGCCAGCAGCGTAGCCGGAAACACTGAAGCTTTCTTT. Protein sequence: CASSVAGNTEAFF. Together with reference TRBV9 and TRBJ1-1, the CDR3 gives the full variable domain: DSGVTQTPKHLITATGQRVTLRCSPRSGDLSVYWYQQSLDQGLQFLIQYYNGEERAKGNILERFSAQQFPDLHSELNLSSLELGDSALYFCASSVAGNTEAFFGQGTRLTVV.

The chain carries TRBV5-1 and TRBJ2-1; 12 bases align to TRBD2. Trimming cost V 2 bases and J 9 bases; bases outside gene matches: 6. This CDR3 has 15 amino acids. Germline-derived CDR1 and CDR2 are SGHRS and YFSETQ. CDR3 in amino acids: CASSLLAGGGGEQFF. DNA of the CDR3: TGCGCCAGCAGCTTACTAGCGGGAGGAGGGGGTGAGCAGTTCTTC.

The chain links TRBV27 to TRBJ2-7; 12 bases match TRBD2. Germline V gene sequence: CDR1 MNHEY, CDR2 SMNVEV (reference sequence). J was trimmed by 2 bases and V by 8 bases; bases with no gene match: 4. The CDR3 is 14 amino acids. CDR3 loop: CASSRLAGAYEQYF. CDR3 DNA: TGTGCCAGCTCTCGACTAGCGGGGGCCTACGAGCAGTACTTC.

The J gene is TRBJ2-5, the V gene TRBV5-1; possible D gene TRBD1, 6 bases. The CDR3 is 13 amino acids. V was pared by 3 bases and J by 5 bases, with 11 bases between. Germline V gene data show CDR1 as SGHRS and CDR2 as YFSETQ. The CDR3 DNA reads TGCGCCAGCAGCTCGGACAGTCGCGAGACCCAGTACTTC. Amino acid sequence: CASSSDSRETQYF.

The rearrangement joins TRBV6-5 to TRBJ2-5; maybe TRBD1 (6 bases). Trimming shortened V by 8 bases and J by 5 bases, and 9 bases separated the two germline ends. Germline CDR1 is MNHEY and CDR2 is SVGAGI. This CDR3 spans 11 amino acids. The DNA of the CDR3 is TGTGCCAGCGGGGGCGTGGAGACCCAGTACTTC. Encoded protein: CASGGVETQYF.

This chain joins TRBV7-9 and TRBJ2-7, with D possibly being TRBD1 (5 bases). V gave up 5 bases and J gave up 6 bases, with 20 bases separating them. The CDR3 is made up of 15 amino acids. The germline V gene has CDR1 SEHNR and CDR2 FQNEAQ (reference sequence). The CDR3 region has the DNA TGTGCCAGCAGCGCATTTTTGCCCTACCAGGGCGAGCAGTACTTC. As protein: CASSAFLPYQGEQYF.

V gene TRBV19 combines with J gene TRBJ2-7, with D perhaps being TRBD1 or TRBD2 (5 bases each). V was cut by 3 bases and J by 2 bases, with 17 bases left in between. The CDR3 extends over 16 amino acids. Per germline, CDR1 LNHDA and CDR2 SQIVND (reference sequence). The CDR3 protein is CASSILPGPSPYEQYF. In DNA form, the CDR3 reads TGTGCCAGTAGTATCTTACCGGGACCTTCTCCCTACGAGCAGTACTTC.

V is TRBV4-3 and J is TRBJ1-2, with TRBD1 as a possible D gene (6 bases). The CDR3 loop spans 17 amino acids. Trimming left V 0 bases short and J 6 bases short, with 20 bases between. CDR1 and CDR2 from the germline V gene are LGHNA and YSLEER. Here the CDR3 reads CASSQEGRGGGEDGYTF. In nucleotides, the CDR3 is TGCGCCAGCAGCCAAGAGGGCAGGGGTGGAGGAGAAGATGGCTACACCTTC.

The genes are TRBV5-6 and TRBJ1-5; D is unclear. Looked up from germline, CDR1 is SGHDT and CDR2 is YYEEEE. The CDR3 has 14 amino acids. The ends were cut back, 2 bases at V and 3 bases at J, with 9 bases in the middle. CDR3 bases: TGTGCCAGCAGCTTAAGGCGGAACAATCAGCCCCAGCATTTT. This gives the protein CASSLRRNNQPQHF.

This clone was seen a single time. The genes are TRBV5-1 and TRBJ2-2; D gene uncertain. The germline CDR1 and CDR2 sequences are SGHRS and YFSETQ. CDR3 length equals 14 residues. With 2 bases removed from V and 4 bases from J, the gap between germline ends came to 9 bases. The CDR3 protein is CASSLIDLTGELFF. In DNA, the CDR3 is TGCGCCAGCAGCTTAATAGACCTCACCGGGGAGCTGTTTTTT.

V usage is TRBV7-2 and J usage is TRBJ2-2; D unclear. In germline, CDR1 is SGHTA, CDR2 FQGNSA. Deletions cut 2 bases from V and 3 bases from J, with 10 bases between. This CDR3 is built from 15 residues. CDR3: CASSLNGFYTGELFF. The CDR3 DNA follows: TGTGCCAGCAGCTTAAACGGGTTCTACACCGGGGAGCTGTTTTTT.

The chain has TRBV7-9 and TRBJ1-3; D gene uncertain. V was pared by 4 bases and J by 0 bases, with 13 bases between. This CDR3 region has 16 residues. Germline lookup yields CDR1 SEHNR and CDR2 FQNEAQ (reference sequence). CDR3 coding DNA: TGTGCCAGCAGCTGGGCGCGGGCGGACTCTGGAAACACCATATATTTT. Translation gives CASSWARADSGNTIYF.